Listed here is a single TCR beta chain. What it binds is unknown. This record belongs to a study of T-cell reconstitution after alpha-beta-depleted transplantation in children. Study-level findings and limits: Roughly two months post-transplant, alpha-beta T cells reportedly originated from several hundred graft clones that had expanded.

TCRbeta library preparation incorporated unique molecular identifiers. TCRdb re-called the PCR reads with MiXCR, one entry per CDR3 protein. Among 300,000 to 350,000 distinct CDR3 sequences, roughly 17% were seen once, and the ten largest hold approximately 44%. The CDR3 runs to 14 residues. CDR1 SGHRS and CDR2 YFSETQ come from the germline V gene. J lost 9 bases, V lost 4 bases, and 8 bases had no gene match. This receptor was taken from a male patient between 2 and 15 years old who had a stem cell transplant for acute lymphoblastic leukemia, so the T cells may come from the graft donor. The sequences come from PBMCs, mostly from graft donor cells, collected 360 days after TCRalphabeta/CD19-depleted stem cell transplant. V usage is TRBV5-1 and J usage is TRBJ2-1; TRBD1 aligns across 9 bases. The CDR3 is CASSTTQGATEQFF. CDR3 bases: TGCGCCAGCAGCACCACACAGGGGGCTACTGAGCAGTTCTTC.